This entry features one T cell receptor (beta chain) sequence. No antigen is known for it. The data stem from a study of cytomegalovirus exposure and HLA in healthy donors. Points from the study as a whole: TCR sequences were mostly rare, though some public TCRs occurred in many donors. In a later analysis, HLA-associated beta chains showed higher expansion and lower generation probabilities than comparable chains. An analysis done earlier found most TCR beta V segments productive about 87% or about 30% of the time.

Deletions cut 4 bases from V and 1 base from J, with 9 bases between. Germline V lookup: CDR1 SGHTS, CDR2 YDEGEE. CDR3 length: 13 amino acids. The PCR employed 60 Vbeta primers together with 13 Jbeta primers. This table comes from immunoSEQ multiplex PCR, and its TCRdb copy is limited to in-frame clones, with some not included. Among about 80,000 clones listed, under 65% were seen once. Sequenced sample: PBMCs. This chain joins TRBV5-8 and TRBJ2-7; a possible D gene is TRBD2 (6 bases). This TCR was recovered from a male donor in good health and CMV-seropositive. CDR3 region: CASSVGLSYEQYF. The CDR3 bases are TGTGCCAGCAGCGTGGGACTTTCCTACGAGCAGTACTTC. Together with reference TRBV5-8 and TRBJ2-7, the CDR3 gives the full variable domain: EAGVTQSPTHLIKTRGQQATLRCSPISGHTSVYWYQQALGLGLQFLLWYDEGEERNRGNFPPRFSGRQFPNYSSELNVNALELEDSALYLCASSVGLSYEQYFGPGTRLTVT.